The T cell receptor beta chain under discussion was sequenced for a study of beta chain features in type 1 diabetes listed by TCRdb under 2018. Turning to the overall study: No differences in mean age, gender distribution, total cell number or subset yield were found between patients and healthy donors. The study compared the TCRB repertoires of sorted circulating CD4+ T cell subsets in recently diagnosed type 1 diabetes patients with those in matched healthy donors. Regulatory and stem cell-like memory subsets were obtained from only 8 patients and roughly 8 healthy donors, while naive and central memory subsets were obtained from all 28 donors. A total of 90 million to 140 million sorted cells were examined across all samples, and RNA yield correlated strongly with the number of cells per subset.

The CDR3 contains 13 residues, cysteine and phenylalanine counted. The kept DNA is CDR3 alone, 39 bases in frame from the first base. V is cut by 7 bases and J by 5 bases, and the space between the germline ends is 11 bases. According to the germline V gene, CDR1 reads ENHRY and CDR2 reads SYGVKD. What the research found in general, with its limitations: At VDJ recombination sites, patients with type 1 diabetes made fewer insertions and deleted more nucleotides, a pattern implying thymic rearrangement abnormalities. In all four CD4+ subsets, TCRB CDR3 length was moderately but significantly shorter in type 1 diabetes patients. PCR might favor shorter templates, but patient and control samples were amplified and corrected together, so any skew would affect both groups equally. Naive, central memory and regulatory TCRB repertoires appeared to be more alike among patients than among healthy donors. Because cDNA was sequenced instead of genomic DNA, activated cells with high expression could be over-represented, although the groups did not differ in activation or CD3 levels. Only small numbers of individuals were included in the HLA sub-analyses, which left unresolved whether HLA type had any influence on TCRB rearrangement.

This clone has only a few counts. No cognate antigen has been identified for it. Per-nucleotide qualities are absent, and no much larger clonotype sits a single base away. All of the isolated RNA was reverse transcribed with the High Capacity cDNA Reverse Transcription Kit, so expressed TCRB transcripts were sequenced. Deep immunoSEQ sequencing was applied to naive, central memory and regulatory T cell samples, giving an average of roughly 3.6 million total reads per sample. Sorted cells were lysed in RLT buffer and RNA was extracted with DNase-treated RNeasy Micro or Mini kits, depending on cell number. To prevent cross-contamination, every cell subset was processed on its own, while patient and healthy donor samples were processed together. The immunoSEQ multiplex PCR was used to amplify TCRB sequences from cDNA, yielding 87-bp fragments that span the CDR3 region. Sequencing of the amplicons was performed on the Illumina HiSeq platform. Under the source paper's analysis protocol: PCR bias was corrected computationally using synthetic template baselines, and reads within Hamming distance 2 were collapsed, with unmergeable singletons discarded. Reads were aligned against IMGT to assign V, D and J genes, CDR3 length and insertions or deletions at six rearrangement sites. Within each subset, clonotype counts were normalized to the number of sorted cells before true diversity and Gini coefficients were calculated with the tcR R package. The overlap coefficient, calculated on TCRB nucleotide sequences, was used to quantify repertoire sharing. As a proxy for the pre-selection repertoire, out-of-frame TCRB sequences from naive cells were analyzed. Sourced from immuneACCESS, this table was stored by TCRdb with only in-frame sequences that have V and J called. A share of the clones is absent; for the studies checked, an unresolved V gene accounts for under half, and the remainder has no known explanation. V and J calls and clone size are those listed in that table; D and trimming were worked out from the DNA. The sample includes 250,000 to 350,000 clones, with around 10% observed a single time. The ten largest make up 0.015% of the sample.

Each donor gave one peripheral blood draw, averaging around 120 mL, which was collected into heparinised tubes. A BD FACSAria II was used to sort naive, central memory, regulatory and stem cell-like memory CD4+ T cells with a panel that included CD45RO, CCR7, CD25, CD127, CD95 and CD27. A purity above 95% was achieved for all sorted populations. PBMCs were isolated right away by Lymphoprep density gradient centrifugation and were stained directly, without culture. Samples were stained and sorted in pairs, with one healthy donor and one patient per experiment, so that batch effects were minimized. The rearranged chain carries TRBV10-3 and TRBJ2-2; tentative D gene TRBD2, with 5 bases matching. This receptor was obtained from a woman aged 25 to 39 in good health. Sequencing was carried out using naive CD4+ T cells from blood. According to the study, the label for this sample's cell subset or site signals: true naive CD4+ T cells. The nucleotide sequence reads TGTGCCATCACTAAAACTAGTACCGGGGAGCTGTTTTTT. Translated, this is CAITKTSTGELFF.